This is a list of T cell receptor beta chains from one sample in a study of T cell repertoires in cytomegalovirus infection. TCRdb recomputed calls from the reads with MiXCR, one row per CDR3 protein. This table has about 200,000 distinct CDR3 sequences, roughly 9.8% appearing once. The source material was PBMCs. Receptors originate from a human donor in good health (CMV status not recorded). Some clones in this sample may be carry-over from other donors' samples. Each CDR3 is given with its conserved first and last residue. A D gene is named only where the DNA matches it firmly. A row's size may be missing; if present it is once, few, many or a size class.

V	length	D	size	J	DNA	CDR3
TRBV6-2/TRBV6-3	14	TRBD2	few	TRBJ2-3	TGTGCCACCTTCACTAGCGGGATCACAGATACGCAGTATTTT	CATFTSGITDTQYF
TRBV29-1	10	.	.	TRBJ1-5	TGCAGCGTTGGTGGTCAGCCCCAGCATTTT	CSVGGQPQHF
TRBV7-9	14	.	.	TRBJ1-4	TGTGCCAGCAGCTTAGCTGGACAGAATGAAAAACTGTTTTTT	CASSLAGQNEKLFF
TRBV11-1	14	.	few	TRBJ1-1	TGTGCCAGCAGCTTAGAGGCGGGTCTGGCTGAAGCTTTCTTT	CASSLEAGLAEAFF
TRBV28	14	TRBD1	few	TRBJ2-3	TGTGCCAGCAGTCGTCCGACAGGGACGAATACGCAGTATTTT	CASSRPTGTNTQYF
TRBV27	17	TRBD2	.	TRBJ2-5	TGTGCCAGCAGTTTAGCGGGGGGACTAGCGGCCCAAGAGACCCAGTACTTC	CASSLAGGLAAQETQYF
TRBV7-2	15	TRBD1	many	TRBJ1-5	TGTGCCAGCAGCTTAGGGCAGGGGGCGGGGCAGCCCCAGCATTTT	CASSLGQGAGQPQHF
TRBV6-5	13	.	many	TRBJ1-1	TGTGCCAGCAAAAGATCCATGAACACTGAAGCTTTCTTT	CASKRSMNTEAFF
TRBV7-2	13	.	many	TRBJ2-2	TGTGCCAGCAGCCCCTTAGGGCCCGGGGAGCTGTTTTTT	CASSPLGPGELFF
TRBV20-1	15	TRBD2	few	TRBJ2-5	TGCAGTGCGGTAGCGGGGGGCTTTAGACAAGAGACCCAGTACTTC	CSAVAGGFRQETQYF
TRBV29-1	12	.	.	TRBJ2-2	TGCAGCGTTAATATGAACACCGGGGAGCTGTTTTTT	CSVNMNTGELFF
TRBV7-7	19	TRBD1	many	TRBJ2-1	TGTGCTAGCAGCTCCAAGGGACAGGCCCCATGGTACGAGGCCAATGAGCAGTTCTTC	CASSSKGQAPWYEANEQFF
TRBV19	14	.	many	TRBJ2-1	TGTGCCATCTCGGACGTCGGGAGAGGCAATGAGCAGTTCTTC	CAISDVGRGNEQFF
TRBV14	16	TRBD1	few	TRBJ2-1	TGTGCCAGCAGCCACCGCCCAGACAGGGCGTACAATGAGCAGTTCTTC	CASSHRPDRAYNEQFF
TRBV5-1	12	.	many	TRBJ2-7	TGCGCCAGCAGCCCAGGGGCCTACGAGCAGTACTTC	CASSPGAYEQYF
TRBV6-2/TRBV6-3	13	.	few	TRBJ1-1	TGTGCCAGCAGCACCGCGAGGAACACTGAAGCTTTCTTT	CASSTARNTEAFF
TRBV28	14	.	.	TRBJ1-1	TGTGCCAGCGAACGGGGGGGCCTGAACACTGAAGCTTTCTTT	CASERGGLNTEAFF
TRBV7-2	14	.	many	TRBJ2-7	TGTGCCAGCAGCATCGGATCAGCCCCCCTCGAGCAGTACTTC	CASSIGSAPLEQYF
TRBV11-2	15	TRBD2	many	TRBJ2-7	TGTGCCAGCAGCTTCGATGTAGCGGGGGGTCGCGAGCAGTACTTC	CASSFDVAGGREQYF
TRBV5-1	13	.	.	TRBJ1-1	TGCGCCAGCAGCGGTGCCACGAACACTGAAGCTTTCTTT	CASSGATNTEAFF
TRBV11-2	14	.	many	TRBJ2-3	TGTGCCAGCAGCCCAACATTGAGCTCCGATACGCAGTATTTT	CASSPTLSSDTQYF
TRBV5-1	14	.	few	TRBJ2-5	TGCGCCAGCAGCCAGGGAGGAGGTGGGGAGACCCAGTACTTC	CASSQGGGGETQYF
TRBV13	12	.	.	TRBJ2-4	TGTGCCAGCAGCTTAGTCCAAAACATTCAGTACTTC	CASSLVQNIQYF
TRBV20-1	16	.	.	TRBJ1-1	TGCAGTGCCGGGGGGGGGGGATCTTCGTGGAATACTGAAGCTTTCTTT	CSAGGGGSSWNTEAFF
TRBV9	14	TRBD1	many	TRBJ2-7	TGTGCCAGCAGCCCTTGGACAGGCAACTACGAGCAGTACTTC	CASSPWTGNYEQYF
TRBV20-1	14	TRBD2	.	TRBJ2-1	TGCAGTGCTAGAGCCCTAGCGGGGGCCAATGAGCAGTTCTTC	CSARALAGANEQFF
TRBV7-8	16	TRBD1	many	TRBJ1-5	TGTGCCAGCAGCTTAGCGGGACAGGGGGCAAATCAGCCCCAGCATTTT	CASSLAGQGANQPQHF
TRBV7-6	13	.	many	TRBJ2-5	TGTGCCAGCAGCTTAGGGTCAAAAGAGACCCAGTACTTC	CASSLGSKETQYF
TRBV6-1	16	.	few	TRBJ2-3	TGTGCCAGCAGTGAAGATTGGGGGGCTGGCACAGATACGCAGTATTTT	CASSEDWGAGTDTQYF
TRBV19	12	.	many	TRBJ1-1	TGTGCCAGTAGTCGGGGCGCCGCTGAAGCTTTCTTT	CASSRGAAEAFF
TRBV13	15	TRBD1	few	TRBJ2-2	TGTGCCAGCAGCTTACCGGGACAGGGTGCCGGGGAGCTGTTTTTT	CASSLPGQGAGELFF
TRBV11-2	15	.	few	TRBJ1-1	TGTGCCAGCAGCTCAGGGACAAGAATGAACACTGAAGCTTTCTTT	CASSSGTRMNTEAFF
TRBV14	17	TRBD2	.	TRBJ2-5	TGTGCCAGCAGCCGGCCGATAGCGGGAGGGCCGAGGGAGACCCAGTACTTC	CASSRPIAGGPRETQYF
TRBV27	17	TRBD2	.	TRBJ2-7	TGTGCCAGCAGTAGCCGGCTCGGGACTAGCGGGAGGGTAGAGCAGTACTTC	CASSSRLGTSGRVEQYF
TRBV6-2/TRBV6-3	15	TRBD1	few	TRBJ2-1	TGTGCCAGCAGTAAACGGGACAGGGCTCACAATGAGCAGTTCTTC	CASSKRDRAHNEQFF